The sequence of this TCR beta chain was determined in a study of human T cells and chemical hapten exposure. General observations from the study: As the donors had alopecia, their immune response may differ from healthy people's.

Of note for this clonotype: Its antigen is undetermined.

TCRdb passed the RACE reads through MiXCR, listing each CDR3 protein once. The sample contains approximately 260,000 distinct CDR3 sequences, about 7.7% of which appear only once. Stated time point: pre-sensitization, week 0. This sample's treatment: therapeutic diphenylcyclopropenone sensitization with weekly scalp DPC. The donor pool consisted of alopecia patients aged 18 to 70 years, considered suitable for DPC. Sample: whole blood, taken in connection with sensitization to the hapten diphenylcyclopropenone (DPC). This receptor was taken from a young man with alopecia areata. Some clones in this sample may be carry-over from other donors' samples.

In DNA, the CDR3 is TGCGCCAGCAGCTTGGAACCGGTAAATTCACCCCTCCACTTT. It yields the protein CASSLEPVNSPLHF. The chain links TRBV5-1 to TRBJ1-6; D unclear. CDR1 and CDR2 from the germline V gene are SGHRS and YFSETQ. The length of the CDR3 is 14 residues. The V gene lost 0 bases and the J gene lost 7 bases, with 8 bases spanning the gap.